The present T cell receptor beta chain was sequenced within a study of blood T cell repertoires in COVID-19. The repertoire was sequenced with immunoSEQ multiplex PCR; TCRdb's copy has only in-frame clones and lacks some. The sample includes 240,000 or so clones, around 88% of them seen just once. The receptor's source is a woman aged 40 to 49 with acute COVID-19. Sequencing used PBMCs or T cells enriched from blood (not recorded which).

Here the CDR3 DNA reads TGTGCCAGCAAGCCTTCGGGGGCAGATACGCAGTATTTT. Encoded protein: CASKPSGADTQYF. The chain is built from TRBV6-5 and TRBJ2-3; D perhaps matches TRBD2 (6 bases). This CDR3 is built from 13 residues. The germline gives CDR1 MNHEY, CDR2 SVGAGI. V was trimmed by 7 bases and J by 4 bases, leaving 12 bases between them.